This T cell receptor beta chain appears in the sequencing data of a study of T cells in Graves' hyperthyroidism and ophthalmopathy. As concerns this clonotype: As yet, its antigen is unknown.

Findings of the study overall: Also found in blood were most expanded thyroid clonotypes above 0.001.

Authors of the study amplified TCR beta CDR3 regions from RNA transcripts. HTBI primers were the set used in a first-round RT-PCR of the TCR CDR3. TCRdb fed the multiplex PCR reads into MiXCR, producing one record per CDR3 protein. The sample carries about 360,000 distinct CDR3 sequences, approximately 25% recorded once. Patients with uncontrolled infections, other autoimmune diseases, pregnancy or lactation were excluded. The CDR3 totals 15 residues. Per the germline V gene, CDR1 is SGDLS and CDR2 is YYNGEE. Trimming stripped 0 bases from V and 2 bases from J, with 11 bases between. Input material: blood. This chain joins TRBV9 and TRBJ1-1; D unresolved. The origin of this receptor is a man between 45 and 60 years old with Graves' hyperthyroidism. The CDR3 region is CASSVEATQNTEAFF. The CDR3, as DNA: TGTGCCAGCAGCGTAGAGGCCACACAAAACACTGAAGCTTTCTTT.